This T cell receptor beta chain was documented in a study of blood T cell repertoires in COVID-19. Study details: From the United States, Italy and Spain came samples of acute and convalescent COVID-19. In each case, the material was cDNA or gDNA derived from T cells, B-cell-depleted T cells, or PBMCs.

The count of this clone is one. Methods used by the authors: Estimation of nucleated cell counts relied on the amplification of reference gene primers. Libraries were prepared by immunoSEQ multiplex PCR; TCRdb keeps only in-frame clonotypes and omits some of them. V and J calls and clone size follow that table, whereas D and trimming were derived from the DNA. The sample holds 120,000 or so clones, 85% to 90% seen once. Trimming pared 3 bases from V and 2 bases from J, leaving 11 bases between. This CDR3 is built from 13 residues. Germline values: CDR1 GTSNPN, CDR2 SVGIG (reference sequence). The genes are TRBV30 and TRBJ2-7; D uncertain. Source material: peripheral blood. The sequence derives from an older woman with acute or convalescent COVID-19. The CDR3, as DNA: TGTGCCTGGAGGCCAGGTCCCACCTACGAGCAGTACTTC. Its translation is CAWRPGPTYEQYF.